These 11 T cell receptor beta chains came from one sample sequenced in a study of breast tumors, draining lymph nodes, adjacent tissues. Axillary draining lymph nodes of breast cancer patients supplied the node samples. TCRdb re-called the multiplex PCR reads through MiXCR, storing one row per CDR3 protein. The sample comprises roughly 130,000 distinct CDR3 sequences, 15% to 20% of which are singletons, and approximately 3.5% rests with the top ten. Sequenced material: axillary lymph node tissue. Every receptor here comes from a female donor with breast cancer. Some clones in this sample may be carry-over from other donors' samples.

This clonotype has a count of ten or more. The rearrangement links TRBV5-1 to TRBJ2-1; 8 bases are a match to TRBD2. V gave up 4 bases and J gave up 3 bases; unmatched junction bases: 6. The germline gives CDR1 SGHRS, CDR2 YFSETQ. The CDR3 extends over 15 amino acids. The DNA for the CDR3 is TGCGCCAGCAGCGAACTAGCGGATAGCTACAATGAGCAGTTCTTC. This translates into CASSELADSYNEQFF.

The sample holds many counts of this clonotype. V is TRBV4-1 and J is TRBJ2-1, with 13 nucleotides matching TRBD2. The CDR3 runs 17 residues. J lost 6 bases, V lost 1 base, and 6 bases had no gene match. CDR1 and CDR2 from the germline V gene are MGHRA and YSYEKL. The DNA of the CDR3 is TGCGCCAGCAGCCAAGGGGGACTAGCGGGAATGCTCAATGAGCAGTTCTTC. Translated, it gives CASSQGGLAGMLNEQFF.

About this clonotype itself: This may come from a read error, since a much larger clone is one base off. The rearrangement joins TRBV19 to TRBJ2-3; TRBD2 aligns across 13 bases. Germline values: CDR1 LNHDA, CDR2 SQIVND (reference sequence). Trimming removed 7 bases from V and 8 bases from J; junction bases left unmatched: 9. CDR3 length equals 15 residues. CDR3 nucleotide sequence: TGTGCCAGTACCGGGACTAGCGGGGTTCCAGGTACGCAGTATTTT. This translates into CASTGTSGVPGTQYF.

For this clonotype: Being one base from a much bigger clone, this may be a read error. This chain connects TRBV7-6 to TRBJ1-4; 7 bases fit TRBD1. CDR3 length: 14 amino acids. CDR1 is SGHVS, CDR2 FNYEAQ, per germline. CDR3 sequence: CASSRQGPNEKPFF. The CDR3 DNA is TGTGCCAGCAGCAGACAGGGACCTAATGAAAAACCGTTTTTT.

This clonotype came up many times. V gene TRBV5-6 combines with J gene TRBJ2-5; the match to TRBD2 covers 8 bases. After removal of 1 base from V and 5 bases from J, the junction contained 16 bases not matched to a gene. Germline V gene data show CDR1 as SGHDT and CDR2 as YYEEEE. This CDR3 contains 18 residues. The chain's CDR3 is CASSLSRFSGSGWETQYF. The DNA of the CDR3 is TGTGCCAGCAGCTTGAGTAGATTCAGCGGGAGTGGATGGGAGACCCAGTACTTC.

In its sample, this clonotype was seen a few times. The V call is TRBV6-5, the J call TRBJ2-1, with D possibly TRBD1 on 6 matching bases. Germline CDR1 MNHEY, CDR2 SVGAGI. V lost 6 bases to trimming and J lost 10 bases, with 13 bases between them. The CDR3 consists of 12 residues. In DNA, the CDR3 is TGTGCCAGCAGCGGGCTTAGGGGGGAGCAGTTCTTC. This encodes CASSGLRGEQFF.

The V call is TRBV30, the J call TRBJ2-1, with 7 bases matching TRBD2. The germline V gene has CDR1 GTSNPN and CDR2 SVGIG (reference sequence). J lost 3 bases, V lost 4 bases, and 6 bases had no gene match. The CDR3 totals 14 residues. CDR3 sequence reads: CAWTPGTIYNEQFF. Here the CDR3 DNA reads TGTGCCTGGACCCCCGGGACTATCTACAATGAGCAGTTCTTC.

This clonotype has at least ten counts. The chain carries TRBV7-3 and TRBJ2-5; D call uncertain. CDR3 length equals 14 residues. With 4 bases removed from V and 4 bases from J, the gap between germline ends came to 13 bases. Germline values: CDR1 SGHTA, CDR2 FQGTGA. The CDR3 region is CASSSQLGGETQYF. For the CDR3, the DNA is TGTGCCAGCAGCTCCCAATTGGGTGGAGAGACCCAGTACTTC.

With respect to this clonotype: At one of its ends the junction is not consistent with the germline gene, which may arise from a read error. The gene calls are TRBV10-3 and TRBJ2-5; unclear D gene. The germline CDR1 and CDR2 sequences are ENHRY and SYGVKD. This CDR3 is built from 13 residues. Here the CDR3 DNA reads TGTGCCAGCAGTAACCCGCCAGTTCGGACCCAGTACTTC. Translation: CASSNPPVRTQYF.

Ten or more counts support this clonotype. J is TRBJ2-1 and V is TRBV19; 8 bases map to TRBD1. Trimming removed 6 bases from V and 9 bases from J; junction bases left unmatched: 10. The CDR3 runs to 14 residues. Germline values: CDR1 LNHDA, CDR2 SQIVND (reference sequence). Here the CDR3 reads CASRGTGSSVEQFF. The CDR3 region has the DNA TGTGCCAGTAGGGGGACAGGCTCCTCCGTTGAGCAGTTCTTC.

This clonotype has at least ten counts. The chain has TRBV6-5 and TRBJ2-7; TRBD2 agrees at 13 bases. V was clipped by 5 bases and J by 3 bases; unmatched bases: 4. Per the germline V gene, CDR1 is MNHEY and CDR2 is SVGAGI. The CDR3 consists of 15 residues. CDR3 amino acids: CASSPGTSGNYEQYF. As DNA, the CDR3 is TGTGCCAGCAGTCCCGGGACTAGCGGGAACTACGAGCAGTACTTC.